Listed here are 8 T cell receptor beta chains from one sample, sequenced in a study of identical twins. TCRdb reanalysed the 5' RACE reads using MiXCR and keeps one entry per CDR3 protein. The table lists fewer than 250,000 distinct CDR3 sequences, 7% to 8.5% of them singletons. This sample was also put to use in a study of yellow fever vaccine responses in identical twins.

Sequences were obtained from CD8+ T cells sorted from blood. The receptors were gathered from a woman between 18 and 29 years old in good health.

This clonotype was detected ten times or more. The gene calls are TRBV12-3 or TRBV12-4 and TRBJ2-1; D gene unclear. V lost 6 bases to trimming and J lost 10 bases, with 19 bases between them. CDR3 size: 14 residues. This chain's CDR3 is CASRSSAGPGEQFF. CDR3 in DNA: TGTGCCAGCAGATCTTCTGCTGGCCCCGGGGAGCAGTTCTTC.

This clonotype was seen a few times. CDR3 region: CASSTTGEAFF. CDR3 DNA sequence: TGCGCCAGCAGCACGACAGGGGAAGCTTTCTTT. The chain joins TRBV5-1 to TRBJ1-1; TRBD1 agrees at 7 bases. The CDR3 covers 11 residues. In germline, CDR1 is SGHRS, CDR2 YFSETQ. Trimming cost V 4 bases and J 8 bases; bases outside gene matches: 2.

Only a few counts were recorded for this clonotype. This rearrangement joins TRBV5-1 to TRBJ2-7; D remains unclear. V was trimmed by 4 bases and J by 0 bases, leaving 14 bases between them. The CDR3 covers 15 residues. The V gene's germline CDR1 is SGHRS and CDR2 YFSETQ. The CDR3 is CASSPSALSSYEQYF. The CDR3 DNA reads as TGCGCCAGCAGCCCCAGTGCGCTCAGCTCCTACGAGCAGTACTTC.

This clonotype was found many times. This rearrangement joins TRBV5-8 to TRBJ2-3, with D maybe TRBD2 (6 bases). The CDR3 contains 15 residues. Deletions cut 0 bases from V and 2 bases from J, with 10 bases between. CDR1 SGHTS and CDR2 YDEGEE come from the germline V gene. The CDR3 region is CASSLGTTNTDTQYF. For the CDR3, the DNA is TGTGCCAGCAGCTTGGGGACTACCAACACAGATACGCAGTATTTT.

This chain joins TRBV18 and TRBJ2-2, with D possibly TRBD1 on 5 matching bases. The germline gives CDR1 KGHSH, CDR2 LQKENI. This CDR3 has 17 amino acids. Trimming cost V 2 bases and J 1 base, with 14 bases left between them. For the CDR3, the DNA is TGTGCCAGCTCACCAATTCCAGGGTGGGTGAACACCGGGGAGCTGTTTTTT. Amino acids: CASSPIPGWVNTGELFF.

This clonotype has only a few counts. This chain links TRBV7-9 with TRBJ1-2; perhaps TRBD1 as D (6 bases). CDR1 SEHNR and CDR2 FQNEAQ come from the germline V gene (reference sequence). The CDR3 has 16 amino acids. The germline V and J ends were trimmed by 0 bases and 2 bases, with 13 bases remaining between them. The DNA for the CDR3 is TGTGCCAGCAGCTTAGCCATGGCAGGGGCCAACTATGGCTACACCTTC. Its translation is CASSLAMAGANYGYTF. Complete variable domain (other parts from reference TRBV7-9 and TRBJ1-2): DTGVSQNPRHKITKRGQNVTFRCDPISEHNRLYWYRQTLGQGPEFLTYFQNEAQLEKSRLLSDRFSAERPKGSFSTLEIQRTEQGDSAMYLCASSLAMAGANYGYTFGSGTRLTVV.

This clonotype was counted a few times. The rearrangement uses TRBV9 and TRBJ2-3; possibly TRBD2 for D (5 bases). The CDR3 extends over 15 amino acids. The V gene's germline CDR1 is SGDLS and CDR2 YYNGEE. V was pared by 3 bases and J by 4 bases, with 15 bases between. The CDR3 is CASSEEASSADTQYF. The CDR3 DNA reads as TGTGCCAGCAGCGAGGAGGCCTCCTCAGCAGATACGCAGTATTTT.

Of note for this clonotype: It may be a read error: a sequence one base away is much more abundant. CDR3 sequence reads: CSARTDYEKYF. CDR3 coding DNA: TGCAGTGCTAGGACAGACTACGAGAAGTACTTC. The J gene is TRBJ2-7, the V gene TRBV20-1; D may match TRBD1 or TRBD2 (5 bases each). Germline V lookup: CDR1 DFQATT, CDR2 SNEGSKA (reference sequence). The CDR3 runs 11 residues.